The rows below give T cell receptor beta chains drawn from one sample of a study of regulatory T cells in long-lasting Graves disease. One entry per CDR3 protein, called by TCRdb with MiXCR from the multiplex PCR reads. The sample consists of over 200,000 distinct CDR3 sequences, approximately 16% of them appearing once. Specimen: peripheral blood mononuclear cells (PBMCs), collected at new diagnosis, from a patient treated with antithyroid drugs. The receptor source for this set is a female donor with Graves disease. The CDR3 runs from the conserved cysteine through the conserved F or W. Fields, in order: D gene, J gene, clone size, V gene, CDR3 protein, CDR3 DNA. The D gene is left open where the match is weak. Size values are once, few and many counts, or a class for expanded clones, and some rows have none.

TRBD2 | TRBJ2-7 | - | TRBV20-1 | CSARRTSGKELEQYF | TGCAGTGCAAGACGGACTAGCGGGAAAGAACTCGAGCAGTACTTC
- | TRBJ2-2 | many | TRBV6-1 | CASSGMKSGGTGELFF | TGTGCCAGCAGCGGTATGAAGTCCGGAGGGACCGGGGAGCTGTTTTTT
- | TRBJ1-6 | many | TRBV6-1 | CASRTPGHNSPLHF | TGTGCCAGCAGGACCCCGGGACATAATTCACCCCTCCACTTT
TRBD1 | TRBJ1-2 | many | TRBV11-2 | CASSFQGTVDYGYTF | TGTGCCAGCAGCTTCCAAGGGACAGTTGACTATGGCTACACCTTC
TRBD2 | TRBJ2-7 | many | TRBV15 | CATSRELYSSGSSYEQYF | TGTGCCACCAGCAGAGAGCTCTATTCTAGCGGGAGTAGTTACGAGCAGTACTTC
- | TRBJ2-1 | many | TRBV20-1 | CSATAVGPYNEQFF | TGCAGTGCTACAGCGGTGGGACCTTACAATGAGCAGTTCTTC
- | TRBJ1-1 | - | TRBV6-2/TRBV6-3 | CASSNLNTEAFF | TGTGCCAGCAGTAACCTGAACACTGAAGCTTTCTTT
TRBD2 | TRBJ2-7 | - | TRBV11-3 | CASSPQAGIYEQYF | TGTGCCAGCAGCCCACAAGCGGGGATCTACGAGCAGTACTTC
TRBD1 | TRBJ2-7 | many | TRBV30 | CAWSPRGLEQYF | TGTGCCTGGAGTCCTAGGGGGCTCGAGCAGTACTTC
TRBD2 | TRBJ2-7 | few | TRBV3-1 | CASSLPGLAGVGEQYF | TGTGCCAGCAGCCTCCCGGGACTAGCGGGAGTAGGGGAGCAGTACTTC
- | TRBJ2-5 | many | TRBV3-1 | CASSQVTGQETQYF | TGTGCCAGCAGCCAAGTTACGGGCCAAGAGACCCAGTACTTC
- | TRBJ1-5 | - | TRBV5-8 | CASSRPGGQPQHF | TGTGCCAGCAGCCGGCCTGGGGGTCAGCCCCAGCATTTT
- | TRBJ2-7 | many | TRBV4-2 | CASSQDLLPGLGYEQYF | TGTGCCAGCAGCCAAGATCTCCTCCCGGGACTTGGATACGAGCAGTACTTC
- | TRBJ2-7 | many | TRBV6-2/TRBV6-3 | CASSYSSRGAYEQYF | TGTGCCAGCAGTTACTCGAGCAGGGGGGCCTACGAGCAGTACTTC
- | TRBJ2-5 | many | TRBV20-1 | CSARDGQGGQETQYF | TGCAGTGCTAGAGATGGGCAGGGTGGGCAAGAGACCCAGTACTTC
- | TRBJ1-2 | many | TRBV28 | CASSLAGLGYTF | TGTGCCAGCAGTTTAGCCGGGTTAGGCTACACCTTC
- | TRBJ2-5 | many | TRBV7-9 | CASSLDPTQETQYF | TGTGCCAGCAGCTTAGATCCTACCCAGGAGACCCAGTACTTC
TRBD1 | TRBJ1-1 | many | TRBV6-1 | CASSKGQGAPEAFF | TGTGCCAGCAGTAAGGGACAGGGGGCCCCTGAAGCTTTCTTT
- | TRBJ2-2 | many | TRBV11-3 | CASYPWGQGSTGELFF | TGTGCCAGCTACCCCTGGGGGCAGGGGTCTACCGGGGAGCTGTTTTTT
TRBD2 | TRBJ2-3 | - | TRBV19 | CASSIGASGDTQYF | TGTGCCAGTAGTATTGGGGCTAGCGGGGATACGCAGTATTTT